The present TCR beta chain was sequenced within a study of T-cell reconstitution after alpha-beta-depleted transplantation in children. The TCRbeta library incorporated unique molecular identifiers. TCRdb reanalysed the PCR reads using MiXCR and keeps one entry per CDR3 protein. The sample has over 400,000 distinct CDR3 sequences, under 15% seen once. Between the trimmed V and J ends, which lost 2 bases and 4 bases, there was a span of 9 bases. Germline V CDR1 and CDR2: KGHSH, LQKENI. The CDR3 is made up of 15 amino acids. This clonotype was counted a few times. The sequence was collected from a human donor who donated a stem cell graft to a child with combined immunodeficiency. The chain has TRBV18 and TRBJ2-6; D is unresolved. The starting material was PBMCs from the stem cell graft donor, obtained from the stem cell graft. The CDR3 DNA follows: TGTGCCAGCTCACCAGAAGGGCCGGGGGCCAACGTCCTGACTTTC. Its translation is CASSPEGPGANVLTF.